This T cell receptor (beta chain) was profiled in a study of blood T cell repertoires in COVID-19. Whole-study context: Researchers got acute and convalescent COVID-19 samples from the United States, Italy and Spain. From T cells, B-cell-depleted T cells, or PBMCs came the material, which was cDNA or gDNA.

Per germline, CDR1 SNHLY and CDR2 FYNNEI. The CDR3 is 14 amino acids. J was trimmed by 3 bases and V by 7 bases; bases with no gene match: 4. TCRdb keeps only in-frame clones here, not all; method: immunoSEQ multiplex PCR. Altogether 200,000 to 250,000 clones are present, over 75% being singletons, with the ten largest covering 3% to 4%. Enrollees, about 18 to 95 years old, lived in about two dozen US areas. Participants had their cohort set by participant-reported clinical history. Source material: PBMCs or T cells enriched from blood (not recorded which). The chain links TRBV2 to TRBJ2-2, with 8 nucleotides matching TRBD1. The sequence came from a woman aged 60-75 years who had recovered from COVID-19. The CDR3 DNA reads as TGTGCCAGCATGGCCAGGGGGCACACCGGGGAGCTGTTTTTT. Translated, it gives CASMARGHTGELFF.